This T cell receptor (beta chain) was captured in a study of blood T cells in healthy people across ages. The authors extracted at least 6 micrograms of total RNA per sample. Through a sample-barcoded 5' primer and a J-beta primer mix, a second PCR was run for roughly 6 to 12 cycles. TCRdb reprocessed the 5' RACE reads via MiXCR and lists one record per CDR3 protein. The table includes 890,000 or so distinct CDR3 sequences, 55% to 65% detected once. This clonotype has only one observation. The CDR3 length is 13 residues. Trimming took off 7 bases at V and 6 bases at J, with 16 bases between the two ends.

The sample consisted of blood. The receptor's source is a man aged 30 to 39 in good health. The rearrangement uses TRBV12-3 or TRBV12-4 and TRBJ2-7; D unresolved. The DNA of the CDR3 is TGTGCCAGCATGGGCCCAAAGGTTCCCGAGCAGTACTTC. It codes for CASMGPKVPEQYF.